This T cell receptor beta chain comes out of a study of STAT5B mutations in CD4+ large granular lymphocyte leukemia. For the study at large: Among healthy controls, a particular HLA allele went with more CDR3 'QG' motifs.

This clone was seen a single time. Its antigen is still unknown. Study-wide results and caveats: Higher CD4+ than CD8+ T-LGLL clonality might reflect small sample size.

Here immunoSEQ multiplex PCR was the method, and the copy in TCRdb shows in-frame clones only, minus some. The sample consists of just under 35,000 clones, 65% to 70% of them appearing once. This receptor was obtained from a human donor in good health. Material for sequencing was CD4+ T cells from blood buffy coats.

CDR3 sequence: CASSPGREGYGYTF. The CDR3 coding sequence is TGTGCCAGCAGTCCCGGCAGGGAAGGCTATGGCTACACCTTC. The gene calls are TRBV6-6 and TRBJ1-2; a weak D match, TRBD1 (5 bases). CDR1 and CDR2 (germline): MNHNY, SVGAGI (reference sequence). The ends were cut back, 5 bases at V and 4 bases at J, with 14 bases in the middle. The CDR3 loop spans 14 amino acids.